One sample yielded the 14 T cell receptor beta chains listed below, sequenced in a study of blood T cell repertoires in COVID-19 (dated by TCRdb to about 2020). Libraries came from the immunoSEQ multiplex PCR assay. Not all clones reach the TCRdb copy of this immuneACCESS table, which keeps in-frame sequences only. Checked studies attribute under half of the gap to unresolved V genes and leave the rest unexplained. The sample contains roughly 300,000 clones, approximately 88% of them found a single time. The top ten clonotypes cover roughly 1.5% of the sample. The sample consisted of peripheral blood. The receptor source for this set is a human donor with COVID-19, enrolled during active disease. The donor label of this sample is uncertain.

The chain carries TRBV3-1 (or the pseudogene TRBV3-2) and TRBJ1-2; 9 bases align to TRBD1. The CDR3 has 14 amino acids. CDR1 LGHDT and CDR2 YNNKEL come from the germline V gene (reference sequence). J was trimmed by 1 base and V by 6 bases; bases with no gene match: 3. The CDR3 reads CASSPGQGNYGYTF. The DNA of the CDR3 is TGTGCCAGCAGTCCGGGACAGGGTAACTATGGCTACACCTTC.

The CDR3 protein is CASSIDRQGIYEQYF. CDR3 coding DNA: TGTGCCAGTAGTATAGATAGGCAGGGCATCTACGAGCAGTACTTC. The chain links TRBV19 to TRBJ2-7; D possibly corresponds to TRBD1 (5 bases). CDR3 size: 15 residues. The germline V gene has CDR1 LNHDA and CDR2 SQIVND (reference sequence). The ends were cut back, 0 bases at V and 3 bases at J, with 12 bases in the middle.

The V call is TRBV19, the J call TRBJ1-2, with 8 bases aligning to TRBD1. With 3 bases clipped from V and 4 bases from J, the junction kept 4 bases outside the gene matches. The CDR3 consists of 14 residues. From germline, CDR1 is LNHDA and CDR2 SQIVND (reference sequence). CDR3 loop: CASSMDRDLYGYTF. CDR3 in DNA: TGTGCCAGTAGTATGGACAGGGATCTCTATGGCTACACCTTC.

The rearrangement joins TRBV21-1 to TRBJ2-7; TRBD1, the D gene given by the table, was not confirmed from the DNA. TRBV21-1 is a pseudogene locus. CDR3 length: 14 amino acids. This chain's CDR3 is CASSHRDRAHEQYF. The CDR3 DNA reads as TGTGCCAGCAGCCACCGGGACAGGGCCCACGAGCAGTACTTC.

The rearrangement uses TRBV6-2 or TRBV6-3 and TRBJ2-4; TRBD2 aligns across 8 bases. The CDR3 spans 16 residues. Germline V CDR1 and CDR2: MNHEY, SVGEGT. The V segment lost 6 bases and the J segment 2 bases; nucleotides outside the gene matches: 9. The CDR3 nucleotides are TGTGCCAGCAGCGCCGGGGGGGCTGAAACCAAAAACATTCAGTACTTC. Translating gives CASSAGGAETKNIQYF.

In its sample, this clone was seen once. The V call is TRBV29-1, the J call TRBJ1-1, with D perhaps matching TRBD1 (5 bases). Germline V lookup: CDR1 SQVTM, CDR2 ANQGSEA. CDR3 length equals 13 residues. V lost 0 bases and J 5 bases, leaving 10 bases between the germline ends. CDR3: CSVEEGSGTEAFF. Written as DNA, the CDR3 is TGCAGCGTTGAAGAGGGGTCAGGGACTGAAGCTTTCTTT.

This sequence joins TRBV3-1 (or the pseudogene TRBV3-2) and TRBJ1-2; weak D call: TRBD1 (6 bases). V gave up 4 bases and J gave up 8 bases, with 8 bases separating them. Looked up from germline, CDR1 is LGHDT and CDR2 is YNNKEL (reference sequence). The CDR3 is made up of 11 amino acids. The CDR3 coding sequence is TGTGCCAGCAGCCGGGGGCGAGGCTACACCTTC. Translation gives CASSRGRGYTF.

The rearrangement uses TRBV2 and TRBJ2-7, with no clear D. There are 12 residues in the CDR3. V was pared by 6 bases and J by 0 bases, with 6 bases between. The germline V gene encodes CDR1 SNHLY and CDR2 FYNNEI. The CDR3 DNA sequence: TGTGCCAGCAGCCCCAGCTCCTACGAGCAGTACTTC. Protein: CASSPSSYEQYF.

V and J are TRBV7-2 and TRBJ2-3; 11 bases align to TRBD2. CDR3 length: 15 amino acids. The V gene end was trimmed by 4 bases and the J gene end by 0 bases; junction bases not matched to a gene: 0. Germline V gene sequence: CDR1 SGHTA, CDR2 FQGNSA. CDR3 in DNA: TGTGCCAGCAGCTGGACTAGCGGGAGCACAGATACGCAGTATTTT. Its translation is CASSWTSGSTDTQYF.

The V and J genes are TRBV5-1 and TRBJ2-5, with 10 bases identical to TRBD2. The CDR3 totals 18 residues. Germline V CDR1 and CDR2: SGHRS, YFSETQ. V lost 0 bases to trimming and J lost 2 bases; unmatched junction nucleotides: 10. CDR3 region: CASSLGASGSVGQETQYF. In DNA, the CDR3 is TGCGCCAGCAGCTTGGGGGCTAGCGGGAGCGTGGGGCAAGAGACCCAGTACTTC.

This clone was seen more than once but under ten times. J is TRBJ1-6 and V is TRBV9, with D unresolved. The CDR3 runs 15 residues. V dropped 0 bases and J dropped 9 bases, with 13 bases sitting between them. The V gene's germline CDR1 is SGDLS and CDR2 YYNGEE. The CDR3 sequence: CASSVGDGGLSPLHF. CDR3 bases: TGTGCCAGCAGCGTAGGGGATGGAGGGCTTTCACCCCTCCACTTT.

The chain carries TRBV11-3 and TRBJ2-7, with 11 bases identical to TRBD1. The CDR3 runs 14 residues. The germline gives CDR1 SGHNT, CDR2 YENEEA. The junction had 3 bases not matched to a gene; V was cut back by 5 bases and J by 3 bases. The CDR3 sequence: CASSGQGAFYEQYF. The CDR3 DNA reads as TGTGCCAGCAGCGGACAGGGGGCTTTCTACGAGCAGTACTTC.

V and J are TRBV3-1 (or the pseudogene TRBV3-2) and TRBJ1-1, with a weak D call TRBD1 (5 bases). The V and J ends lost 4 bases and 2 bases respectively, with 14 bases between them. CDR1 LGHDT and CDR2 YNNKEL come from the germline V gene (reference sequence). This CDR3 region has 15 residues. The CDR3 spells CASSRLSGVNTEAFF. The CDR3 DNA reads as TGTGCCAGCAGCCGGCTTTCGGGGGTAAACACTGAAGCTTTCTTT.

V gene TRBV4-2 combines with J gene TRBJ1-4, with D possibly matching TRBD1 (6 bases). CDR3 length: 15 residues. Trimming took off 4 bases at V and 4 bases at J, with 13 bases between the two ends. CDR1 is LGHNA and CDR2 is YNFKEQ in the germline V gene. CDR3 residues: CASSRSQGFNEKLFF. The CDR3, as DNA: TGTGCCAGCAGCCGCTCACAGGGCTTTAATGAAAAACTGTTTTTT.